Presented here are 14 T cell receptor beta chains from one specimen sequenced in a study of OX40 agonist ivuxolimab in advanced cancers. The data were produced by immunoSEQ multiplex PCR, yet TCRdb's version contains in-frame clones alone and is incomplete. Of roughly 96,000 clones in the sample, approximately 80% are singletons; the top ten hold roughly 5.2%. The sample here was CD4+ or CD8+ T cells sorted from blood, taken in a trial of the OX40 agonist ivuxolimab. Source of these receptors: an adult with an advanced solid tumor such as melanoma, head and neck, liver or kidney cancer.

The chain couples TRBV29-1 to TRBJ2-7; 8 nucleotides agree with TRBD2. This CDR3 is built from 13 residues. After removal of 7 bases from V and 1 base from J, the junction contained 6 bases not matched to a gene. Germline values: CDR1 SQVTM, CDR2 ANQGSEA. As DNA, the CDR3 is TGCAGCGCCCTTAGCGGGACTTCCTACGAGCAGTACTTC. Translating gives CSALSGTSYEQYF.

The chain is built from TRBV19 and TRBJ1-1, with D uncertain. Germline-derived CDR1 and CDR2 are LNHDA and SQIVND (reference sequence). The germline V and J ends were trimmed by 9 bases and 0 bases, with 11 bases remaining between them. CDR3 size: 13 residues. The CDR3 region is CASGDTLNTEAFF. The CDR3 nucleotides are TGTGCCAGCGGAGACACGTTGAACACTGAAGCTTTCTTT. Full variable domain (outside the CDR3, taken from reference TRBV19 and TRBJ1-1): DGGITQSPKYLFRKEGQNVTLSCEQNLNHDAMYWYRQDPGQGLRLIYYSQIVNDFQKGDIAEGYSVSREKKESFPLTVTSAQKNPTAFYLCASGDTLNTEAFFGQGTRLTVV.

This clone was observed a single time. The CDR3 bases are TGTGCCAGTAGTGACCGGGACTTTCACAATGAGCAGTTCTTC. The encoded protein is CASSDRDFHNEQFF. This chain links TRBV19 with TRBJ2-1; D perhaps matches TRBD2 (6 bases). The CDR3 extends over 14 amino acids. Germline CDR1 is LNHDA and CDR2 is SQIVND (reference sequence). V lost 5 bases, J lost 5 bases, and 13 bases lay in between.

A single count supports this clone. CDR3 sequence: CASGSGLAATAKFF. The CDR3, as DNA: TGTGCTAGTGGTTCAGGACTAGCGGCCACGGCCAAGTTCTTC. The V gene is TRBV12-5, the J gene TRBJ2-1, with TRBD2 matching 10 bases. Losses at the gene ends were 4 bases for V and 14 bases for J; bases not matched to a gene: 11. There are 14 residues in the CDR3. CDR1 LGHNT and CDR2 FRNRAP come from the germline V gene.

This chain joins TRBV2 and TRBJ2-1; 10 bases line up with TRBD2. The length of the CDR3 is 15 residues. J lost 6 bases, V lost 3 bases, and 5 bases had no gene match. CDR1 is SNHLY and CDR2 is FYNNEI in the germline V gene. CDR3 nucleotide sequence: TGTGCCAGCAGTGATACTAGCGGGGAGCTCAATGAGCAGTTCTTC. It translates to CASSDTSGELNEQFF.

This sequence joins TRBV28 and TRBJ2-7, with 11 positions matching TRBD2. Germline loops: CDR1 MDHEN, CDR2 SYDVKM. Unmatched junction bases numbered 14, after V lost 7 bases and J lost 3 bases. This CDR3 is built from 17 residues. The CDR3 DNA follows: TGTGCCAGCAATTGGGGACTAGCGGCAAACTCACTCTACGAGCAGTACTTC. It translates to CASNWGLAANSLYEQYF.

J is TRBJ2-2 and V is TRBV2; unclear D gene. CDR1 SNHLY and CDR2 FYNNEI come from the germline V gene. The CDR3 has 18 amino acids. The V and J ends lost 6 bases and 0 bases respectively, with 20 bases between them. The chain's CDR3 is CASRNPTPKPPNTGELFF. CDR3 in DNA: TGTGCCAGCAGAAACCCGACGCCCAAACCCCCGAACACCGGGGAGCTGTTTTTT.

V and J are TRBV18 and TRBJ2-7, with 14 bases that match TRBD2. Germline loops: CDR1 KGHSH, CDR2 LQKENI. Germline trimming cut 3 bases from V and 4 bases from J; bases unmatched to any gene: 5. The CDR3 has 16 residues. The CDR3 region is CASSPGTSGSVYEQYF. The CDR3 bases are TGTGCCAGCTCACCCGGGACTAGCGGGAGTGTTTACGAGCAGTACTTC. The entire variable domain, with the rest obtained from reference TRBV18 and TRBJ2-7, is as follows: NAGVMQNPRHLVRRRGQEARLRCSPMKGHSHVYWYRQLPEEGLKFMVYLQKENIIDESGMPKERFSAEFPKEGPSILRIQQVVRGDSAAYFCASSPGTSGSVYEQYFGPGTRLTVT.

Ten or more counts support this clone. V is TRBV14 and J is TRBJ1-6; D might be TRBD1 (6 bases). Trimming stripped 0 bases from V and 6 bases from J, with 15 bases between. Looked up from germline, CDR1 is SGHDN and CDR2 is FVKESK. This CDR3 is 17 amino acids long. The CDR3 DNA reads TGTGCCAGCAGCCAAGACCCCGGGGGGCGCCTTAATTCACCCCTCCACTTT. As protein: CASSQDPGGRLNSPLHF.

The V and J genes are TRBV19 and TRBJ1-6; 9 nucleotides match TRBD1. This CDR3 spans 15 amino acids. Per the germline V gene, CDR1 is LNHDA and CDR2 is SQIVND (reference sequence). V gave up 5 bases and J gave up 7 bases; unmatched junction bases: 6. CDR3 sequence (DNA): TGTGCCAGTAGTGGACAGGGGCCAAAAAATTCACCCCTCCACTTT. This gives the protein CASSGQGPKNSPLHF.

The chain combines TRBV5-4 with TRBJ2-2; D is ambiguous. The germline V and J ends were trimmed by 9 bases and 3 bases, with 12 bases remaining between them. CDR1 and CDR2 from the germline V gene are SGHNT and YYREEE (reference sequence). The CDR3 spans 13 residues. CDR3 in amino acids: CATERADTGELFF. CDR3 in DNA: TGTGCCACCGAACGGGCGGACACCGGGGAGCTGTTTTTT.

Only a few counts were recorded for this clone. The chain links TRBV7-9 to TRBJ1-4; the match to TRBD1 covers 7 bases. Germline lookup yields CDR1 SEHNR and CDR2 FQNEAQ (reference sequence). With 5 bases clipped from V and 0 bases from J, the junction kept 9 bases outside the gene matches. The CDR3 covers 17 residues. The CDR3 here is CASSPRQGSSTNEKLFF. The CDR3 region has the DNA TGTGCCAGCAGCCCAAGACAGGGAAGCTCAACTAATGAAAAACTGTTTTTT.

This chain connects TRBV5-1 to TRBJ2-5; tentative D call: TRBD2 (5 bases). This CDR3 contains 13 residues. From germline, CDR1 is SGHRS and CDR2 YFSETQ. V gave up 8 bases and J gave up 2 bases, with 13 bases separating them. The CDR3 reads CASGVEGQETQYF. In nucleotides, the CDR3 is TGCGCCAGTGGGGTCGAGGGTCAAGAGACCCAGTACTTC.

The chain employs TRBV7-8 and TRBJ2-7; weak D call: TRBD2 (5 bases). CDR1 and CDR2 from the germline V gene are SGHVS and FQNEAQ. The CDR3 totals 15 residues. Deletions cut 4 bases from V and 3 bases from J, with 16 bases between. The CDR3 sequence: CASSSSSGIHYEQYF. The CDR3 DNA reads TGTGCCAGCAGCTCCTCATCCGGGATACACTACGAGCAGTACTTC.